A selection of T cell receptor beta chains follows, all from one sample in a study of blood T cells in healthy people across ages. TCRdb re-called the 5' RACE reads with MiXCR, one entry per CDR3 protein. The table includes 1.8 million or so distinct CDR3 sequences, about 39% detected once. Material: blood. Every receptor here comes from a human donor in good health. CDR3s include the opening cysteine and the closing phenylalanine or tryptophan. Each record gives: clone size, J gene, V gene, D gene, CDR3 protein, CDR3 DNA. The D gene is left open where the match is weak. The size entry is marked missing in some rows and otherwise reads once, few, many or a size class.

.	TRBJ2-7	TRBV4-2	.	CASSQAPRADIYEQYF	TGTGCCAGCAGCCAAGCCCCCCGAGCGGACATCTACGAGCAGTACTTC
.	TRBJ1-1	TRBV10-3	.	CAISELMELNTEAFF	TGTGCCATCAGTGAGCTCATGGAACTGAACACTGAAGCTTTCTTT
.	TRBJ1-1	TRBV4-3	TRBD1	CASSQDRGQQLEAFF	TGCGCCAGCAGCCAAGATCGGGGACAGCAGCTTGAAGCTTTCTTT
few	TRBJ2-1	TRBV7-2	TRBD2	CASSLTGLAAVYF	TGTGCCAGCAGCTTAACCGGACTAGCGGCAGTGTACTTC
few	TRBJ1-5	TRBV12-3/TRBV12-4	.	CASSFSLNSNQPQHF	TGTGCAAGCAGTTTTTCTTTGAATAGCAATCAGCCCCAGCATTTT
.	TRBJ2-7	TRBV6-2/TRBV6-3	.	CASSDTGSRKFYEQYF	TGTGCCAGCAGTGATACGGGCAGTAGAAAATTCTACGAGCAGTACTTC
few	TRBJ2-5	TRBV10-3	TRBD2	CATGTGTTSRETQYF	TGTGCCACGGGTACCGGGACTACCAGTCGAGAGACCCAGTACTTC
.	TRBJ2-7	TRBV7-3	TRBD1	CASRKRTGEYEQYF	TGTGCCAGCAGGAAACGGACAGGGGAATACGAGCAGTACTTC
.	TRBJ2-3	TRBV4-1	.	CASSQTAGAGDTQYF	TGCGCCAGCAGCCAGACGGCGGGGGCAGGAGATACGCAGTATTTT
.	TRBJ2-5	TRBV28	.	CASSRSTREAQYF	TGTGCCAGCAGCCGATCCACTCGTGAGGCCCAGTACTTC
few	TRBJ1-2	TRBV29-1	.	CSVGGASNLYGYTF	TGCAGCGTTGGGGGGGCCAGTAACCTTTATGGCTACACCTTC
.	TRBJ1-2	TRBV7-2	.	CASSPLWRGDGYTF	TGTGCCAGCAGCCCACTTTGGAGGGGCGATGGCTACACCTTC
.	TRBJ2-5	TRBV12-3/TRBV12-4	TRBD2	CASNSGTRDPQETQYF	TGTGCCAGCAATTCCGGGACTAGGGACCCCCAAGAGACCCAGTACTTC
.	TRBJ2-7	TRBV4-2	.	CASSQGIAYEQYF	TGTGCCAGCAGTCAAGGTATAGCCTACGAGCAGTACTTC
.	TRBJ2-7	TRBV27	.	CASKVGGLSYEQYF	TGTGCCAGCAAAGTGGGGGGGCTTAGCTACGAGCAGTACTTC
few	TRBJ1-4	TRBV11-2	TRBD1	CASSHGQGAATNEKLFF	TGTGCCAGCAGCCATGGACAGGGGGCCGCAACTAATGAAAAACTGTTTTTT
.	TRBJ2-7	TRBV28	.	CASRIQGNLRGEQYF	TGTGCCAGCAGAATACAGGGAAACCTACGGGGGGAGCAGTACTTC
.	TRBJ1-6	TRBV7-6	.	CASSPSGADSPLHF	TGTGCCAGCAGCCCGTCGGGGGCCGATTCACCCCTCCACTTT